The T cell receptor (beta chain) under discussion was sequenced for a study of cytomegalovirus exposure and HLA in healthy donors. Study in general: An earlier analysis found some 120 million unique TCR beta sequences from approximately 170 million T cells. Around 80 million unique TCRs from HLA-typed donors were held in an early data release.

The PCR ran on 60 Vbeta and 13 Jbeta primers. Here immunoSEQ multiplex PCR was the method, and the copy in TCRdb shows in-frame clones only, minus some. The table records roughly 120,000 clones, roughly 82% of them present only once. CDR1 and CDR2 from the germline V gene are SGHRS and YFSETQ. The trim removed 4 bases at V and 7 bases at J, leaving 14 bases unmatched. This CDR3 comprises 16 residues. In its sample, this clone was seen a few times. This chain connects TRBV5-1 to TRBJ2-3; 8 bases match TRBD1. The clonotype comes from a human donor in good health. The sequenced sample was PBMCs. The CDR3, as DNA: TGCGCCAGCAGCGTGGCTCAAGGACAGGGAAGGAATACGCAGTATTTT. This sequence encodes CASSVAQGQGRNTQYF.